The next 9 T cell receptor beta chains were all read from a single sample in a study of blood T cell repertoires in COVID-19. Some clones are missing from TCRdb's copy, which holds only in-frame ones; the method was immunoSEQ multiplex PCR. The table includes some 300,000 clones, approximately 86% detected once. The sequencing input was peripheral blood. These receptors were obtained from an older man with acute or convalescent COVID-19.

Written as DNA, the CDR3 is TGTGCCAGCAGCCAGACTAGCGGGCAAGAGACCCAGTACTTC. Its translation is CASSQTSGQETQYF. The chain recombines TRBV7-2 with TRBJ2-5, with 10 nucleotides matching TRBD2. V shed 5 bases, J shed 2 bases, and the junction held 2 bases outside the gene matches. The CDR3 is 14 amino acids. The germline CDR1 and CDR2 sequences are SGHTA and FQGNSA.

V is TRBV4-1 and J is TRBJ1-2; perhaps TRBD1 as D (5 bases). V was trimmed by 4 bases and J by 7 bases, leaving 19 bases between them. Germline CDR1 reads MGHRA; CDR2 reads YSYEKL. The CDR3 is made up of 15 amino acids. CDR3 residues: CASSRPKGTERGYTF. CDR3 DNA sequence: TGCGCCAGCAGCCGACCTAAGGGGACTGAGCGTGGCTACACCTTC.

This clone was counted only a few times. The same CDR3 can be traced to other DNA sequences in this sample. This chain connects TRBV24-1 to TRBJ2-7; 8 positions agree with TRBD1. The CDR3 totals 14 residues. Trimming removed 3 bases from V and 4 bases from J; junction bases left unmatched: 4. CDR1 is KGHDR, CDR2 SFDVKD, per germline. CDR3 coding DNA: TGTGCCACCAGTGATCCGGACAGGGCTTACGAGCAGTACTTC. Its protein product is CATSDPDRAYEQYF.

V and J are TRBV29-1 and TRBJ2-5; the match to TRBD1 covers 10 bases. Per germline, CDR1 SQVTM and CDR2 ANQGSEA. The CDR3 contains 16 residues. The V segment lost 3 bases and the J segment 5 bases; nucleotides outside the gene matches: 12. The CDR3 protein is CSVDARDRGVWETQYF. In DNA, the CDR3 is TGCAGCGTTGACGCCAGGGACAGGGGCGTTTGGGAGACCCAGTACTTC.

This chain links TRBV10-3 with TRBJ2-7; 10 positions agree with TRBD2. With 4 bases clipped from V and 3 bases from J, the junction kept 3 bases outside the gene matches. Germline V CDR1 and CDR2: ENHRY, SYGVKD. The CDR3 is 14 amino acids. CDR3 DNA: TGTGCCATCAGTGTAGCGGGAGGCGACTACGAGCAGTACTTC. The encoded protein is CAISVAGGDYEQYF.

The V and J genes are TRBV9 and TRBJ1-2; 8 positions match TRBD1. Trimming cost V 0 bases and J 3 bases; bases outside gene matches: 7. The CDR3 extends over 16 amino acids. Germline V CDR1 and CDR2: SGDLS, YYNGEE. The CDR3 DNA follows: TGTGCCAGCAGCGTAGGACGGGACAGGAGGGACTATGGCTACACCTTC. It encodes CASSVGRDRRDYGYTF.

This clone came up a few times. The V gene is TRBV5-5, the J gene TRBJ1-1; D possibly corresponds to TRBD1 (6 bases). The length of the CDR3 is 18 residues. Germline assignment: CDR1 SGHKS and CDR2 YYEKEE (reference sequence). The ends were cut back, 4 bases at V and 3 bases at J, with 25 bases in the middle. The CDR3 sequence is CASSPTRGGALVHTEAFF. The CDR3 DNA reads TGTGCCAGCAGCCCAACCCGGGGGGGGGCTCTAGTGCACACTGAAGCTTTCTTT. Complete variable domain (other parts from reference TRBV5-5 and TRBJ1-1): DAGVTQSPTHLIKTRGQQVTLRCSPISGHKSVSWYQQVLGQGPQFIFQYYEKEERGRGNFPDRFSARQFPNYSSELNVNALLLGDSALYLCASSPTRGGALVHTEAFFGQGTRLTVV.

This clone was recorded once. The chain employs TRBV20-1 and TRBJ2-1, with a weak D call TRBD2 (6 bases). The V gene's germline CDR1 is DFQATT and CDR2 SNEGSKA (reference sequence). The V gene lost 3 bases and the J gene lost 9 bases, with 12 bases spanning the gap. The CDR3 is made up of 12 amino acids. The CDR3 region is CSASRGLGEQFF. CDR3 sequence (DNA): TGCAGTGCTAGTCGGGGGTTGGGTGAGCAGTTCTTC.

V usage is TRBV6-2 or TRBV6-3 and J usage is TRBJ2-7, with TRBD1 matching 12 bases. Germline CDR1 is MNHEY and CDR2 is SVGEGT. Germline trimming cut 5 bases from V and 7 bases from J; bases unmatched to any gene: 12. This CDR3 is 16 amino acids long. CDR3 sequence (DNA): TGTGCCAGCAGTGCCCCTCGGGGACAGGGGGCAAGGGAGCAGTACTTC. Amino acids: CASSAPRGQGAREQYF.